These 14 T cell receptor beta chains were all obtained from the same sample, sequenced in a study of PD-1 blockade in classical Hodgkin lymphoma. Assay used: immunoSEQ multiplex PCR; TCRdb lists only in-frame clones, some missing. Of tens of thousands of clones in the sample, just under 80% were seen once. Time point meaning: cycle 4 day 1 (C4D1), after more than five weeks of nivolumab. Each of the patients experienced relapse following autologous stem cell transplantation, and their brentuximab vedotin exposure differed. The material sequenced was peripheral blood mononuclear cells (PBMCs), taken before the fourth cycle of nivolumab. The receptors originated from a human donor with classical Hodgkin lymphoma.

This chain connects TRBV7-8 to TRBJ2-7; D might be TRBD2 (5 bases). The V gene's germline CDR1 is SGHVS and CDR2 FQNEAQ. The V gene lost 4 bases and the J gene lost 1 base, with 8 bases spanning the gap. CDR3 length: 13 residues. The CDR3 region has the DNA TGTGCCAGCAGCTCGGACTTTTCCTACGAGCAGTACTTC. It yields the protein CASSSDFSYEQYF.

V usage is TRBV5-1 and J usage is TRBJ2-5; a possible D gene is TRBD1 (6 bases). Per germline, CDR1 SGHRS and CDR2 YFSETQ. The CDR3 contains 15 residues. Trimming took off 4 bases at V and 1 base at J, with 14 bases between the two ends. In DNA, the CDR3 is TGCGCCAGCAGCAGGCAGGGGCAACGCCAAGAGACCCAGTACTTC. Translation: CASSRQGQRQETQYF.

The chain combines TRBV6-6 with TRBJ2-6; weak D call: TRBD1 (6 bases). The CDR3 covers 16 residues. Germline CDR1 reads MNHNY; CDR2 reads SVGAGI (reference sequence). V dropped 4 bases and J dropped 1 base, with 11 bases sitting between them. The CDR3 sequence is CASSSVQGSGANVLTF. The CDR3 bases are TGTGCCAGCAGTTCCGTACAGGGATCTGGGGCCAACGTCCTGACTTTC.

Of note for this clone: At one boundary the junction diverges from the germline segment, which might be a read error. The J gene is TRBJ2-5, the V gene TRBV4-2, with 8 bases matching TRBD2. There are 13 residues in the CDR3. The germline V gene has CDR1 LGHNA and CDR2 YNFKEQ. This chain's CDR3 is CAGSGGVQETQYF. The CDR3 DNA follows: TGTGCCGGCAGCGGGGGCGTACAAGAGACCCAGTACTTC.

J is TRBJ2-7 and V is TRBV7-2; weak D call: TRBD2 (6 bases). The CDR3 spans 18 residues. The ends were cut back, 5 bases at V and 1 base at J, with 24 bases in the middle. Germline V gene data show CDR1 as SGHTA and CDR2 as FQGNSA. The CDR3 coding sequence is TGTGCCAGCAGCCCGTTGCCCGGGACTCCCCGGAGTTCCTACGAGCAGTACTTC. The encoded protein is CASSPLPGTPRSSYEQYF.

The chain employs TRBV29-1 and TRBJ2-2; 7 bases match TRBD2. J lost 7 bases, V lost 1 base, and 6 bases had no gene match. CDR1 SQVTM and CDR2 ANQGSEA come from the germline V gene. This CDR3 is 14 amino acids long. This CDR3 reads CSVEGTGEGGELFF. Here the CDR3 DNA reads TGCAGCGTTGAAGGCACCGGGGAGGGCGGGGAGCTGTTTTTT.

V is TRBV7-9 and J is TRBJ1-2; D possibly corresponds to TRBD1 (5 bases). Germline V CDR1 and CDR2: SEHNR, FQNEAQ (reference sequence). This CDR3 has 17 residues. V lost 1 base, J lost 0 bases, and 15 bases lay in between. The CDR3 spells CASSLGADSTSNYGYTF. In DNA, the CDR3 is TGTGCCAGCAGCTTAGGGGCCGACAGTACCTCTAACTATGGCTACACCTTC. The complete variable domain, with remaining parts taken from reference TRBV7-9 and TRBJ1-2, reads DTGVSQNPRHKITKRGQNVTFRCDPISEHNRLYWYRQTLGQGPEFLTYFQNEAQLEKSRLLSDRFSAERPKGSFSTLEIQRTEQGDSAMYLCASSLGADSTSNYGYTFGSGTRLTVV.

This rearrangement joins TRBV30 to TRBJ1-6; D is undetermined. CDR1 is GTSNPN and CDR2 is SVGIG in the germline V gene (reference sequence). The CDR3 is 19 residues long. Trimming left V 0 bases short and J 7 bases short, with 25 bases between. The CDR3 spells CAWSVFYIGGPLENSPLHF. DNA for the CDR3: TGTGCCTGGAGTGTTTTTTACATAGGAGGGCCTTTAGAGAATTCACCCCTCCACTTT.

This clone occurred a few times. V is TRBV7-9 and J is TRBJ1-4; D is unresolved. The CDR3 is 11 amino acids. Trimming removed 2 bases at V and 8 bases at J, with 3 bases between. The germline gives CDR1 SEHNR, CDR2 FQNEAQ (reference sequence). The CDR3 sequence is CASSLTEKLFF. Here the CDR3 DNA reads TGTGCCAGCAGCTTAACCGAAAAACTGTTTTTT.

DNA of the CDR3: TGTGCCAGCAGTGGGGACACGAACACTGAAGCTTTCTTT. Its protein product is CASSGDTNTEAFF. The chain carries TRBV6-5 and TRBJ1-1; D is possibly TRBD1 (6 bases). This CDR3 has 13 residues. Germline loops: CDR1 MNHEY, CDR2 SVGAGI. V was shortened by 5 bases and J by 1 base, with 8 bases between the two germline ends.

V and J are TRBV9 and TRBJ1-1, with 9 positions matching TRBD1. J was trimmed by 4 bases and V by 3 bases; bases with no gene match: 7. The CDR3 extends over 15 amino acids. From germline, CDR1 is SGDLS and CDR2 YYNGEE. In nucleotides, the CDR3 is TGTGCCAGCAGCGCGGGACAGGGAAGATCCACTGAAGCTTTCTTT. Translated, it gives CASSAGQGRSTEAFF.

The V call is TRBV10-3, the J call TRBJ1-5, with 11 bases lining up with TRBD1. Germline V gene sequence: CDR1 ENHRY, CDR2 SYGVKD. Trimming at V came to 6 bases and at J to 7 bases, leaving 2 bases not matched to a gene. This CDR3 comprises 13 residues. The CDR3 sequence: CAIRGQGDQPQHF. The CDR3 DNA follows: TGTGCCATCAGGGGACAGGGGGACCAGCCCCAGCATTTT.

This rearrangement joins TRBV9 to TRBJ2-1, with D perhaps matching TRBD2 (5 bases). The CDR3 is 13 amino acids. In germline, CDR1 is SGDLS, CDR2 YYNGEE. V dropped 3 bases and J dropped 3 bases, with 7 bases sitting between them. CDR3 residues: CASSAGIYNEQFF. DNA for the CDR3: TGTGCCAGCAGCGCGGGAATCTACAATGAGCAGTTCTTC.

The gene calls are TRBV9 and TRBJ1-1; D gene unclear. The CDR3 loop spans 15 amino acids. V gave up 3 bases and J gave up 4 bases, with 16 bases separating them. Germline CDR1 SGDLS, CDR2 YYNGEE. CDR3 DNA sequence: TGTGCCAGCAGCGCGCCCCCAGGTGTTGGCACTGAAGCTTTCTTT. Translating it yields CASSAPPGVGTEAFF.